This TCR beta chain is from a study of T cells in Graves' hyperthyroidism and ophthalmopathy (dated by TCRdb to 2018 to 2020). Concerning the study at large: Peripheral blood samples were taken at the time of initial diagnosis, prior to any treatment. A discovery cohort of about 100 patients, approximately 45 with Graves' ophthalmopathy and 55 to 60 with stable Graves' hyperthyroidism, was used to find distinguishing TCR V-J signatures. Prospective prediction of ophthalmopathy was tested in an independent validation cohort of 18 hyperthyroidism patients and around 16 patients who later progressed to ophthalmopathy. The 75 to 100 discovery patients were randomly split 7:3 into training and test sets. The study also compared thyroid tissue and blood T-cell repertoires from several Graves' hyperthyroidism patients. After blood sampling, hyperthyroidism patients were treated with methimazole at a starting dose of 30 mg daily, and ophthalmopathy patients were treated with high-dose intravenous methylprednisolone. According to the paper, TCR Vbeta CDR3 sequencing was carried out on more than 120 peripheral blood samples, which came from about 45 ophthalmopathy, around 75 hyperthyroidism and around 17 progressor patients.

Summary of the overall study and its limitations: No statistical method was used to fix the sample size in advance, and group allocation was not hidden from the investigators. Most expanded thyroid clonotypes (frequency above 0.001) were also found in blood, which suggests that blood repertoires may mirror thyroid immune responses. A model built on a 13 V-J signature distinguished ophthalmopathy from stable hyperthyroidism, reaching roughly 88% sensitivity and 81.08% specificity in cross-validation and 80%/75% in testing. During validation, the model predicted progression to ophthalmopathy a median of around 6 months ahead of onset, with almost 71% sensitivity and 72% to 80% specificity.

Stable Graves' hyperthyroidism was defined as the absence of progression to ophthalmopathy over 18 months of follow-up. Hyperthyroidism patients were newly diagnosed, had a disease duration of under 2 months, and were aged 18 to 65 years. Patients with uncontrolled infections, other autoimmune diseases, pregnancy or lactation were excluded. Diagnoses were based on clinical symptoms, serum thyroxine and TRAb, thyroid ultrasound and orbital computed tomography. Ficoll-Paque density gradient centrifugation was used to isolate PBMCs from about 9 ml of fresh peripheral blood. Total RNA was extracted using Trizol reagent, and RNA quality was assessed on an Agilent 2100 Bioanalyzer. The TCR beta CDR3 regions were amplified from RNA transcripts. For the first round of RT-PCR on the TCR CDR3, the HTBI primer set was used together with the Qiagen OneStep RT-PCR kit. A second multiplex PCR round built the libraries, followed by size selection and purification. The libraries were sequenced on an Illumina HiSeq2000 using paired-end 100 bp reads. Turning to the authors' computational methods: SOAPnuke was used to process the raw data, removing reads that contained adapters or uncalled bases, had a mean Phred below 15, or lacked an exact match to the constant primer or identifier. COPE v1.2.5 was used to merge high-quality paired reads, and clonotypes were defined as unique nucleotide sequences. Clonotypes were aligned to IMGT TRBV, TRBD and TRBJ reference segments using MiTCR v1.1. The analysis included only V-J combinations with a frequency above 0.0001, which together covered approximately 99% of the repertoires. The TCS score was defined as the ratio of F50 (clonal expansion) to E x V (chaos), calculated using BLOSUM62-based TCRdist between CDR3 peptides within each V-J. Welch's t-statistics and random forest reduced 450 to 600 V-J features to 13, which were used in a naive Bayes classifier (R e1071). The public reads were reprocessed in TCRdb via fastp at Q25 and MiXCR, keeping in-frame beta chains. CDR3 protein sequences are deduplicated, and each keeps its most common genes and DNA. Clone size and V and J calls follow TCRdb, not the original study. Recorded for this sample are hundreds of thousands of distinct CDR3 sequences; around 15% of them occurred a single time. The top ten clonotypes cover 3.5% to 4% of the sample.

As for this clonotype: This clone's antigen is unknown. Base qualities are not at hand, and no much larger clone is one base apart.

V is clipped by 1 base and J by 5 bases, and the sequence between their germline boundaries is 9 bases long. Its CDR3 holds 13 amino acids, cysteine through phenylalanine. The CDR3 DNA has 39 bases and is translated from base 1. CDR1 is given as SGDLS and CDR2 as YYNGEE, both from the germline V gene. The V and J genes are TRBV9 and TRBJ1-2; TRBD1 is a possible D gene, resting on 5 matching bases. Material: blood. The clonotype originates from a woman aged 25 to 39 with Graves' hyperthyroidism. For the CDR3, the sequence is CASSVSSGYGYTF. The nucleotides are TGTGCCAGCAGCGTATCATCAGGGTATGGCTACACCTTC.